What follows are 14 T cell receptor beta chains derived from one specimen sequenced in a study of blood T cell repertoires in COVID-19. The protocol was immunoSEQ multiplex PCR, while the TCRdb copy is restricted to in-frame clones and leaves out a portion. Altogether hundreds of thousands of clones are present, about 80% being singletons, with the ten largest covering about 2%. Input material: peripheral blood. All receptors come from a woman of 80 years or more with acute or convalescent COVID-19.

CDR3: CASSLGNLAGAGTGELFF. The CDR3 coding sequence is TGTGCCAGCAGCTTAGGGAATCTAGCGGGAGCAGGCACCGGGGAGCTGTTTTTT. The rearrangement links TRBV7-2 to TRBJ2-2; 10 bases align to TRBD2. The V gene end was trimmed by 1 base and the J gene end by 4 bases; junction bases not matched to a gene: 9. This CDR3 region has 18 residues. Germline V CDR1 and CDR2: SGHTA, FQGNSA.

The chain recombines TRBV2 with TRBJ2-5, with TRBD1 matching over 9 bases. Germline CDR1 SNHLY, CDR2 FYNNEI. Trimming removed 6 bases from V and 1 base from J; junction bases left unmatched: 6. This CDR3 contains 15 residues. CDR3 loop: CASRKQGAPQETQYF. In DNA, the CDR3 is TGTGCCAGCAGAAAACAGGGGGCGCCCCAAGAGACCCAGTACTTC.

The chain employs TRBV5-1 and TRBJ2-2; D may be TRBD1 (6 bases). There are 16 residues in the CDR3. Germline V CDR1 and CDR2: SGHRS, YFSETQ. V was clipped by 0 bases and J by 0 bases, with 9 bases between them. CDR3 sequence: CASSLGGLSNTGELFF. CDR3 DNA sequence: TGCGCCAGCAGCTTGGGGGGGCTATCGAACACCGGGGAGCTGTTTTTT.

The genes are TRBV9 and TRBJ1-2; 7 bases align to TRBD1. This CDR3 has 16 amino acids. From germline, CDR1 is SGDLS and CDR2 YYNGEE. The J segment lost 0 bases and the V segment lost 5 bases, leaving 10 bases of the junction unmatched. The CDR3 DNA is TGTGCCAGCAGTGCAAGGACAGGCCAAACTAACTATGGCTACACCTTC. It codes for CASSARTGQTNYGYTF. The whole variable domain, remainder taken from reference TRBV9 and TRBJ1-2, is DSGVTQTPKHLITATGQRVTLRCSPRSGDLSVYWYQQSLDQGLQFLIQYYNGEERAKGNILERFSAQQFPDLHSELNLSSLELGDSALYFCASSARTGQTNYGYTFGSGTRLTVV.

The rearrangement uses TRBV7-2 and TRBJ1-5; TRBD1 matches 9 bases. The CDR3 has 15 residues. Looked up from germline, CDR1 is SGHTA and CDR2 is FQGNSA. V gave up 3 bases and J gave up 7 bases; unmatched junction bases: 7. CDR3 bases: TGTGCCAGCAGCTTGGGGACAGGGAGGGTACAGCCCCAGCATTTT. Its protein product is CASSLGTGRVQPQHF. Complete variable domain (other parts from reference TRBV7-2 and TRBJ1-5): GAGVSQSPSNKVTEKGKDVELRCDPISGHTALYWYRQSLGQGLEFLIYFQGNSAPDKSGLPSDRFSAERTGGSVSTLTIQRTQQEDSAVYLCASSLGTGRVQPQHFGDGTRLSIL.

V usage is TRBV6-2 or TRBV6-3 and J usage is TRBJ2-1; 8 bases line up with TRBD1. CDR3 length equals 15 residues. V was pared by 2 bases and J by 5 bases, with 5 bases of the junction left unmatched. Per germline, CDR1 MNHEY and CDR2 SVGEGT. This chain's CDR3 is CASSYSGQGNNEQFF. The CDR3 DNA sequence: TGTGCCAGCAGTTACAGTGGACAGGGCAACAATGAGCAGTTCTTC.

The gene calls are TRBV6-1 and TRBJ2-5, with D tentatively TRBD1 (5 bases). The germline CDR1 and CDR2 sequences are MNHNS and SASEGT. The length of the CDR3 is 14 residues. The V end lost 3 bases, the J end lost 4 bases, and 12 bases lay between the germline ends. As DNA, the CDR3 is TGTGCCAGCAGTGAGGCCCAGGGCGGAGAGACCCAGTACTTC. It translates to CASSEAQGGETQYF.

In this sample, this clone turned up once. The chain joins TRBV28 to TRBJ1-2, with D perhaps TRBD1 (5 bases). Between the trimmed V and J ends, which lost 6 bases and 2 bases, there was a span of 13 bases. Germline CDR1 MDHEN, CDR2 SYDVKM. CDR3 length: 14 residues. The DNA of the CDR3 is TGTGCCAGCAGCTCCCTGTCAGGGAACTATGGCTACACCTTC. Translating gives CASSSLSGNYGYTF.

The chain uses TRBV10-3 and TRBJ2-3; 7 bases are a match to TRBD2. This CDR3 is 17 amino acids long. V shed 10 bases and J 0 bases; nucleotides not matched to a gene: 16. The germline V gene has CDR1 ENHRY and CDR2 SYGVKD. The CDR3 is CATSKVMAGESTDTQYF. The CDR3 DNA is TGTGCCACAAGTAAGGTTATGGCGGGAGAGAGCACAGATACGCAGTATTTT.

This rearrangement joins TRBV4-1 to TRBJ1-3; D uncertain. V lost 0 bases, J lost 0 bases, and 12 bases lay in between. The CDR3 has 17 amino acids. In germline, CDR1 is MGHRA, CDR2 YSYEKL. The CDR3 protein is CASSQDPWTFSGNTIYF. For the CDR3, the DNA is TGCGCCAGCAGCCAAGACCCTTGGACTTTCTCTGGAAACACCATATATTTT.

The CDR3 spells CASSEGGLAGQYQETQYF. For the CDR3, the DNA is TGTGCCAGCAGTGAAGGGGGACTAGCGGGACAGTACCAAGAGACCCAGTACTTC. The gene calls are TRBV6-1 and TRBJ2-5; TRBD2 aligns across 13 bases. The germline V gene encodes CDR1 MNHNS and CDR2 SASEGT. The V segment lost 1 base and the J segment 0 bases; nucleotides outside the gene matches: 5. This CDR3 comprises 18 residues.

The gene calls are TRBV2 and TRBJ1-6, with a weak D call TRBD1 (6 bases). The V gene lost 3 bases and the J gene lost 7 bases, with 10 bases spanning the gap. The CDR3 spans 14 residues. Germline lookup yields CDR1 SNHLY and CDR2 FYNNEI. CDR3 sequence: CASSDPGVNSPLHF. CDR3 DNA sequence: TGTGCCAGCAGTGATCCAGGGGTCAATTCACCCCTCCACTTT.

This chain uses TRBV6-2 or TRBV6-3 with TRBJ2-7, with D possibly TRBD2 on 5 matching bases. CDR3 size: 13 residues. CDR1 is MNHEY and CDR2 is SVGEGT in the germline V gene. Trimming left V 4 bases short and J 6 bases short, with 13 bases between. CDR3 bases: TGTGCCAGCAGTTTTAAGACCGGAGGCGAGCAGTACTTC. It is translated as CASSFKTGGEQYF.

This clone appeared a few times. V is TRBV7-2 and J is TRBJ1-6; no clear D. Trimming pared 5 bases from V and 4 bases from J, leaving 9 bases between. The CDR3 covers 14 residues. The germline gives CDR1 SGHTA, CDR2 FQGNSA. CDR3 nucleotides: TGTGCCAGCAGCCACAGCGGGTATAATTCACCCCTCCACTTT. Its translation is CASSHSGYNSPLHF.